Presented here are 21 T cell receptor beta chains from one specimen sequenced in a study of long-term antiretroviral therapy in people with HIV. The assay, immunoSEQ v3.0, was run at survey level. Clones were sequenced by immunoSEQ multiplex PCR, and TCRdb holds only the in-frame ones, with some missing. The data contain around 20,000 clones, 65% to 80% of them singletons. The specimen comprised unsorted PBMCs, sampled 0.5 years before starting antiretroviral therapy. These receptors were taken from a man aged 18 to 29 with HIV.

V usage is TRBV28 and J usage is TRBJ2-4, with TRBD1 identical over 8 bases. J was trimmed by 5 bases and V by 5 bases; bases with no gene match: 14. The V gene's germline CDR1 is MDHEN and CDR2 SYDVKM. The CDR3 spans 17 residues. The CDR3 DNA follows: TGTGCCAGCAGTCTCCTATTCCCCGGGACAGGAGAAAACATTCAGTACTTC. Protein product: CASSLLFPGTGENIQYF.

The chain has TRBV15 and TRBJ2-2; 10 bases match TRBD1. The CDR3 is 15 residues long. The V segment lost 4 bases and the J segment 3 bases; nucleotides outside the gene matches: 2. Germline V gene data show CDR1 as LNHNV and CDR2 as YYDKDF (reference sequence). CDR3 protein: CATSTGTGDTGELFF. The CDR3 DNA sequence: TGTGCCACCAGCACCGGGACAGGGGACACCGGGGAGCTGTTTTTT. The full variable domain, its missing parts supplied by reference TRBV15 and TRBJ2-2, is DAMVIQNPRYQVTQFGKPVTLSCSQTLNHNVMYWYQQKSSQAPKLLFHYYDKDFNNEADTPDNFQSRRPNTSFCFLDIRSPGLGDTAMYLCATSTGTGDTGELFFGEGSRLTVL.

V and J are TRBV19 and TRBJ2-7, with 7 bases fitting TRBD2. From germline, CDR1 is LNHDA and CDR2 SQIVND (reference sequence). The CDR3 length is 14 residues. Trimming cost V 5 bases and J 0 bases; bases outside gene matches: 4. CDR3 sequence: CASSFSGPSYEQYF. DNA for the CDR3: TGTGCCAGTAGTTTTAGCGGGCCCTCCTACGAGCAGTACTTC.

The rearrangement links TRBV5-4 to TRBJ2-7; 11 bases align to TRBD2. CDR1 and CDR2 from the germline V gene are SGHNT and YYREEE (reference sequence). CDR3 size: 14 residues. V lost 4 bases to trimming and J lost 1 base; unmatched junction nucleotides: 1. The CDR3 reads CASSRLAGSYEQYF. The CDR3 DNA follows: TGTGCCAGCAGCCGACTAGCGGGGTCCTACGAGCAGTACTTC.

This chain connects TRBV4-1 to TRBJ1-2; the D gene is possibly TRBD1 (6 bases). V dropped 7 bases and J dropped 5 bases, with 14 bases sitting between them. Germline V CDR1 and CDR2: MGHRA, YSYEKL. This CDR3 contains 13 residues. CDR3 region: CASKGVDEYGYTF. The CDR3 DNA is TGCGCCAGCAAGGGGGTGGATGAATATGGCTACACCTTC.

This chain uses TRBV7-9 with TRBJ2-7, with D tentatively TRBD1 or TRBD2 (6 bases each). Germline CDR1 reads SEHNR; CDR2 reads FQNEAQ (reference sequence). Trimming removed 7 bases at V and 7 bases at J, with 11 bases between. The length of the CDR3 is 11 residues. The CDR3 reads CASTGGGEQYF. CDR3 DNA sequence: TGTGCCAGCACCGGAGGGGGTGAGCAGTACTTC.

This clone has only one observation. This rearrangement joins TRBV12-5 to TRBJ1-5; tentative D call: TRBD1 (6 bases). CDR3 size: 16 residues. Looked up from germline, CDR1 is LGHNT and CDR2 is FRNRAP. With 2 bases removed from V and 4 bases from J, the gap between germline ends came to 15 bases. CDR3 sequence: CASGLPEGQGNQPQHF. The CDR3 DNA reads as TGTGCTAGTGGTTTGCCGGAGGGGCAGGGGAATCAGCCCCAGCATTTT. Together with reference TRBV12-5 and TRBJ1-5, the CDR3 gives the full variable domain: DARVTQTPRHKVTEMGQEVTMRCQPILGHNTVFWYRQTMMQGLELLAYFRNRAPLDDSGMPKDRFSAEMPDATLATLKIQPSEPRDSAVYFCASGLPEGQGNQPQHFGDGTRLSIL.

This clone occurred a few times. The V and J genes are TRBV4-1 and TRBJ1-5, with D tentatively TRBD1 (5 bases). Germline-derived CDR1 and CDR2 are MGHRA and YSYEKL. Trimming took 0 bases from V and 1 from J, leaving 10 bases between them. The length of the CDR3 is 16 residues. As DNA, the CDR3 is TGCGCCAGCAGCCAAGAATGGGGCAGGAGCAATCAGCCCCAGCATTTT. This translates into CASSQEWGRSNQPQHF.

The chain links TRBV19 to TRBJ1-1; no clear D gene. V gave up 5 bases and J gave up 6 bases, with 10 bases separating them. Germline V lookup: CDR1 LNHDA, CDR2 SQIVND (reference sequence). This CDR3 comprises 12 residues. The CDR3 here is CASSSSGAEAFF. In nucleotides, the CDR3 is TGTGCCAGTAGTTCCTCTGGTGCTGAAGCTTTCTTT.

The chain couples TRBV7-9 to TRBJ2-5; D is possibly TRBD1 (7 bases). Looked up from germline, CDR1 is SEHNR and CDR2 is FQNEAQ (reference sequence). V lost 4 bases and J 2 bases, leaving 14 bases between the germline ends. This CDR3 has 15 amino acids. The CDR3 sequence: CASSSMEGQQETQYF. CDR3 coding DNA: TGTGCCAGCAGCTCAATGGAGGGACAGCAAGAGACCCAGTACTTC.

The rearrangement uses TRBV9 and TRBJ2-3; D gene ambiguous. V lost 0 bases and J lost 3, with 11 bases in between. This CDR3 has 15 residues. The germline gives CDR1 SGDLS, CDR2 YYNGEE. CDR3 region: CASSVGASWTDTQYF. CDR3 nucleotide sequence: TGTGCCAGCAGCGTAGGTGCGTCGTGGACAGATACGCAGTATTTT. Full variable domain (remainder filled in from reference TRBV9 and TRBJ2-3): DSGVTQTPKHLITATGQRVTLRCSPRSGDLSVYWYQQSLDQGLQFLIQYYNGEERAKGNILERFSAQQFPDLHSELNLSSLELGDSALYFCASSVGASWTDTQYFGPGTRLTVL.

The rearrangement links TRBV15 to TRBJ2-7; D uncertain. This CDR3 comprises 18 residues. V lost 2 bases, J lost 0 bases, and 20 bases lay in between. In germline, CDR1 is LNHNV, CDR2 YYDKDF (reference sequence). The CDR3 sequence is CATSRNVMGGELSYEQYF. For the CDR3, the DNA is TGTGCCACCAGCAGAAATGTTATGGGCGGCGAACTCTCCTACGAGCAGTACTTC.

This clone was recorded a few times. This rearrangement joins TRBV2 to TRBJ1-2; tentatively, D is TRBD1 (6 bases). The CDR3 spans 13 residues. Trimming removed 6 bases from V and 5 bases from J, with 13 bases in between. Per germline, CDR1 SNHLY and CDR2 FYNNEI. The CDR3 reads CASRRDIQYGYTF. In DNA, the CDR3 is TGTGCCAGCAGAAGGGACATCCAATATGGCTACACCTTC.

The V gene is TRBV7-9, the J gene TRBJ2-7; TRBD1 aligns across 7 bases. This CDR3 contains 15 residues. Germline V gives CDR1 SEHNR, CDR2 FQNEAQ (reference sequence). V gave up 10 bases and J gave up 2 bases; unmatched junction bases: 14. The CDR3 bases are TGTGCCAAGACTGACAGGGCCCTAAGTCCCTACGAGCAGTACTTC. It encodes CAKTDRALSPYEQYF. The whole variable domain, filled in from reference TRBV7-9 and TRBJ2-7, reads DTGVSQNPRHKITKRGQNVTFRCDPISEHNRLYWYRQTLGQGPEFLTYFQNEAQLEKSRLLSDRFSAERPKGSFSTLEIQRTEQGDSAMYLCAKTDRALSPYEQYFGPGTRLTVT.

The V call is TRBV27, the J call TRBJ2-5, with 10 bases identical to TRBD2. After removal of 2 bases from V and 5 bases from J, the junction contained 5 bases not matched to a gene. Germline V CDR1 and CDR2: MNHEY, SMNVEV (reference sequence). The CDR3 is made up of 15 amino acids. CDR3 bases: TGTGCCAGCAGTTTAACTCTAGCGGGAGTCGAGACCCAGTACTTC. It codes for CASSLTLAGVETQYF.

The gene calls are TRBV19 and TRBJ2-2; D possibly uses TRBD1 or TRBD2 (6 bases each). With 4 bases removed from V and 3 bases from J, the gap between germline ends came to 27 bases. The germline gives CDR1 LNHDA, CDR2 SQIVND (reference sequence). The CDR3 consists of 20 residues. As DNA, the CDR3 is TGTGCCAGTAGTAGGGACCGCCGAAAGAGACAGGACTACTACACCGGGGAGCTGTTTTTT. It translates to CASSRDRRKRQDYYTGELFF.

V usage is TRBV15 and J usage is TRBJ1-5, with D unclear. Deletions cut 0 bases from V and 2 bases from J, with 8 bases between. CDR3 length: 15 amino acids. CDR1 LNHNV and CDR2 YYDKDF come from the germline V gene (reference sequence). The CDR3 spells CATSRESGGNQPQHF. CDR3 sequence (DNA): TGTGCCACCAGCAGAGAATCCGGGGGCAATCAGCCCCAGCATTTT. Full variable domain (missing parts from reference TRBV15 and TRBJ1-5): DAMVIQNPRYQVTQFGKPVTLSCSQTLNHNVMYWYQQKSSQAPKLLFHYYDKDFNNEADTPDNFQSRRPNTSFCFLDIRSPGLGDTAMYLCATSRESGGNQPQHFGDGTRLSIL.

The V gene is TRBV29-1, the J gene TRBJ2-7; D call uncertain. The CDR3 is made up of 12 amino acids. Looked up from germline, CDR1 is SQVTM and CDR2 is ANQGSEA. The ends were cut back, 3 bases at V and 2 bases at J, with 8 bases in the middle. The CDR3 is CSVEDIAYEQYF. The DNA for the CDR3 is TGCAGCGTTGAGGATATAGCCTACGAGCAGTACTTC.

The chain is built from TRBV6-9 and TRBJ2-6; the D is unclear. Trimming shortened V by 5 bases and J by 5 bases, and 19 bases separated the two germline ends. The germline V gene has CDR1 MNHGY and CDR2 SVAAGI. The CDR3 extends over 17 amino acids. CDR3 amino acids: CASSLHKRQSRANVLTF. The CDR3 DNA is TGTGCCAGCAGTCTCCACAAACGACAAAGTCGGGCCAACGTCCTGACTTTC.

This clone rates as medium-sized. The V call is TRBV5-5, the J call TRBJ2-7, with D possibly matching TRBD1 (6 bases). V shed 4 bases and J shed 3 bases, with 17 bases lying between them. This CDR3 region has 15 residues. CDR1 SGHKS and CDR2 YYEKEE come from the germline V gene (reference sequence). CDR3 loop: CASSLRPSGDYEQYF. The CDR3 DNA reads TGTGCCAGCAGCCTGAGACCCTCAGGGGACTACGAGCAGTACTTC.

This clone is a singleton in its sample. CDR3 nucleotides: TGTGCCAGCAGTGTCCTGGGACAGACGATCCACGAGCAGTACTTC. Protein: CASSVLGQTIHEQYF. The V and J genes are TRBV6-1 and TRBJ2-7, with TRBD1 identical over 7 bases. The germline CDR1 and CDR2 sequences are MNHNS and SASEGT. The CDR3 is 15 amino acids. V was pared by 4 bases and J by 5 bases, with 11 bases of the junction left unmatched.